This T cell receptor beta chain was identified in a study of shared clonotypes between healthy human individuals. A note on this clone: Other nucleotide sequences from this sample produce the same CDR3.

Germline V gene data show CDR1 as SGHRS and CDR2 as YFSETQ. The V end was cut by 0 bases, the J end by 4 bases, with 11 bases between. The CDR3 sequence is 15 residues long. Produced via immunoSEQ multiplex PCR; TCRdb's table is partial and in-frame only. The sample contains 2 million to 2.5 million clones, about 92% of which appear only once. The V and J genes are TRBV5-1 and TRBJ1-5, with D possibly being TRBD1 (6 bases). Specimen: naive CD4+ T cells from PBMCs. As for subset: CD45RA+ positively selected. This clonotype originated in a man aged 18 to 29 in good health. Some clones in this sample may be carry-over from other donors' samples. As DNA, the CDR3 is TGCGCCAGCAGCTTGGAGGGGGTTTCAAATCAGCCCCAGCATTTT. This translates into CASSLEGVSNQPQHF.